The table lists the clone carrying this TCR beta chain with a count of one. No antigen is known for it. Here immunoSEQ multiplex PCR was the method, and the copy in TCRdb shows in-frame clones only, minus some. This repertoire shows several thousand clones, about four fifths found once; its top ten account for about 25%. The CDR3 covers 14 residues. Germline values: CDR1 MNHEY, CDR2 SMNVEV (reference sequence). Trimming shortened V by 5 bases and J by 8 bases, and 16 bases separated the two germline ends. The data are from a study of STAT3 mutations in large granular lymphocyte leukemia. On the study more broadly: Roughly two fifths of treated T-LGLL patients showed hematologic response to immunosuppression. Findings and caveats of the study: In several patients, dominant TCR clone burden exceeded STAT3 mutant burden. Every T-LGLL patient had at least one immunodominant TCRbeta clonotype.

This chain uses TRBV27 with TRBJ2-1; TRBD2 is a possible D gene (7 bases). The sequence was obtained from a woman aged 40 to 55 with T-cell large granular lymphocyte leukemia. Some clones in this sample may be carry-over from other donors' samples. What was sequenced was peripheral blood mononuclear cells. The CDR3 loop is CASSVGRGDDEQFF. The CDR3 DNA is TGTGCCAGCAGTGTTGGGAGGGGGGACGATGAGCAGTTCTTC.